The rows below give T cell receptor beta chains drawn from one sample of a study of radiotherapy plus CTLA-4 blockade in lung cancer. The method was immunoSEQ multiplex PCR; TCRdb's version includes in-frame clones alone and lacks a portion of them. Of 70,000 to 95,000 clones in the sample, about 87% were seen once. Sequences were derived from peripheral blood, sampled from a patient treated with radiotherapy plus ipilimumab. These receptors originate from a human donor with non-small cell lung cancer that progressed on radiotherapy plus ipilimumab. The CDR3 runs from the conserved cysteine through the conserved F or W.

cdr3_aa | v_call
CASAQTGVNYGYTF | TRBV11-3
CASSPRRAGRKTDTQYF | TRBV7-2
CASSFPGLNTEAFF | TRBV27
CASSLEFF | TRBV7-9
CASSQEKGTAYEQYF | TRBV4-2
CASSLDYRPLISEKLFF | TRBV11-2
CAWSTPQSPYGYTF | TRBV30
CATSRGMAGGTDTQYF | TRBV15
CASTVRGFWAGYTF | TRBV28
CASSQSGQGRTGELFF | TRBV5-1
CASSPGLADTDTQYF | TRBV4-2
CAWREEPVNQPQHF | TRBV30
CASSQDGASMSYEQYF | TRBV4-2
CASSSRADSSYNEQFF | TRBV7-9
CASSPGSNTEAFF | TRBV7-2
CSVDPGGTDTQYF | TRBV29-1
CASSHIVGQSNTEAFF | TRBV23-1
CASSLAAGSSGNTIYF | TRBV5-1
CASSYTGTSGAYEQYF | TRBV6-5
CASSHQDSQNTEAFF | TRBV6-1
CASSLSFYWIYGYTF | TRBV7-2
CASSFDRSTGELFF | TRBV27
CASTGGPYNEQFF | TRBV2
CASSPSVGSYNEQFF | TRBV6-4
CASSFLPDQPQHF | TRBV6-6
CASSTRLAGGSDTQYF | TRBV27